One and the same sample provided the 5 T cell receptor beta chains below, sequenced in a study of response to subunit inactivated influenza vaccine (dated by TCRdb to the late 2010s). The library relied on RT-PCR. Sequencer: Illumina HiSeq 2500. TCRdb's own reprocessing of the public reads used fastp at Q25 and MiXCR and kept productive beta chains. Entries that share a CDR3 protein sequence are merged under the most common genes and DNA. The sample table shows about 650,000 distinct CDR3 sequences, and less than 20% are seen once. The ten top clones hold approximately 10% of the sample. The specimen was PBMCs from blood, collected approximately 13 days after vaccination. Receptor source: a man over 45 who received an inactivated influenza vaccine. Donor details come from another sample of the same person, matched by shared clones.

CDR3 DNA sequence: TGTGCCAGCAGCCAAGATCGGGCGGTGGGCACCGGGGAGCTGTTTTTT. The encoded protein is CASSQDRAVGTGELFF. The genes are TRBV3-1 and TRBJ2-2; D ambiguous. Between the trimmed V and J ends, which lost 0 bases and 4 bases, there was a span of 12 bases. Germline values: CDR1 LGHDT, CDR2 YNNKEL (reference sequence). This CDR3 contains 16 residues.

This clonotype was counted between two and nine times. This sequence joins TRBV19 and TRBJ1-1; 10 bases align to TRBD1. The ends lost 3 bases at V and 5 bases at J; junction bases unmatched: 3. Germline V gene data show CDR1 as LNHDA and CDR2 as SQIVND (reference sequence). CDR3 size: 14 residues. The CDR3 nucleotides read TGTGCCAGTAGTATCGGACAGGGGGTGACTGAAGCTTTCTTT. Its translation: CASSIGQGVTEAFF.

The rearrangement joins TRBV20-1 to TRBJ2-3, with D possibly TRBD2 on 6 matching bases. V lost 5 bases and J 3 bases, leaving 9 bases between the germline ends. This CDR3 spans 12 amino acids. Germline V gives CDR1 DFQATT, CDR2 SNEGSKA (reference sequence). CDR3 sequence: CSASGLTDTQYF. The DNA of the CDR3 is TGCAGTGCTTCGGGACTTACAGATACGCAGTATTTT.

This rearrangement joins TRBV13 to TRBJ2-7, with TRBD1 matching over 7 bases. CDR3 length equals 15 residues. V lost 4 bases and J lost 1; bases outside the gene matches: 7. Germline V CDR1 and CDR2: PRHDT, FYEKMQ (reference sequence). The CDR3 sequence is CASSSVGQSSYEQYF. The CDR3 coding sequence is TGTGCCAGCAGCTCAGTGGGACAGTCTTCCTACGAGCAGTACTTC.

The CDR3 bases are TGTGCCAGCAGCCAAGTGGGTGCTAGCGGGAGTGAGCAGTACTTC. It encodes CASSQVGASGSEQYF. The rearrangement joins TRBV4-2 to TRBJ2-7, with 10 bases that match TRBD2. After removal of 1 base from V and 7 bases from J, the junction contained 7 bases not matched to a gene. The CDR3 sequence is 15 residues long. Germline CDR1 and CDR2: LGHNA and YNFKEQ.